A selection of T cell receptor beta chains follows, all from one sample in a study of blood T cell repertoires in COVID-19. The assay was immunoSEQ multiplex PCR, and TCRdb's table has in-frame clones only and misses some. The sample lists approximately 45,000 clones; about nine tenths were seen once. Sequencing was done on a sample of peripheral blood. All receptors come from a human donor in a cohort sampled during active COVID-19. CDR3s include the opening cysteine and the closing phenylalanine or tryptophan. The D gene is left open where the match is weak. A clone size is listed for some rows: how often the clone was seen (once, few, many), or a class if it is expanded.

j_call v_call d_call clone_size cdr3_nt cdr3_aa
TRBJ2-1 TRBV4-1 TRBD1 once TGCGCCAGCTCCGGGGACAGGGGATACAATGAGCAGTTCTTC CASSGDRGYNEQFF
TRBJ2-2 TRBV9 TRBD2 . TGTGCCAGCAGCACGCCCGAGACTAGCGGGAGGGCCTCGAACACCGGGGAGCTGTTTTTT CASSTPETSGRASNTGELFF
TRBJ2-2 TRBV9 TRBD2 . TGTGCCAGCAGCGCGGGACTAGTGGGCGGGGAGCTGTTTTTT CASSAGLVGGELFF
TRBJ1-2 TRBV5-6 TRBD1 . TGTGCCAGCAGCAGTCGGGACAGGGGATTGCGTGGCTACACCTTC CASSSRDRGLRGYTF
TRBJ2-7 TRBV10-2 TRBD2 . TGCGCCAGCAGTGAGTCCTGGCGGGAGACCTCCTACGAGCAGTACTTC CASSESWRETSYEQYF
TRBJ2-1 TRBV5-1 . few TGCGCCAGCAGCCTAGCGCGTGAGCAGTTCTTC CASSLAREQFF
TRBJ2-7 TRBV28 TRBD1 . TGTGCCAGCAGTTTCAAGGACAGGGGCTACGAGCAGTACTTC CASSFKDRGYEQYF
TRBJ2-7 TRBV10-3 TRBD2 . TGTGCCATCAGTGGGTATAGCGGGAGGGCCTTCTCCTACGAGCAGTACTTC CAISGYSGRAFSYEQYF
TRBJ2-1 TRBV19 . . TGTGCCAGTAGTAAACTTTCGCGGGAGCAGTTCTTC CASSKLSREQFF
TRBJ2-7 TRBV10-3 TRBD1 . TGTGCCATCAGGGCTGACAGGGATTCCTACGAGCAGTACTTC CAIRADRDSYEQYF
TRBJ2-5 TRBV9 TRBD2 . TGTGCCAGCAGCGTAGATAGCGGGAGCAGGGGAGAGACCCAGTACTTC CASSVDSGSRGETQYF
TRBJ2-3 TRBV2 TRBD1 . TGTGCCAGCAGTGGGCAGGGGGTCACAGATACGCAGTATTTT CASSGQGVTDTQYF
TRBJ1-2 TRBV29-1 TRBD1 once TGCAGCGTTGGGGGACAGGGTACGAGTGGCTACACCTTC CSVGGQGTSGYTF
TRBJ1-5 TRBV3-1/TRBV3-2 . . TGTGCCAGCAGCCAAGGGACAGAGATTAATCAGCCCCAGCATTTT CASSQGTEINQPQHF
TRBJ2-4 TRBV5-4 TRBD2 . TGTGCCAGCAGCCCGGGGGGGGGAAACATTCAGTACTTC CASSPGGGNIQYF
TRBJ2-7 TRBV24-1 TRBD1 . TGTGCCACCAGTGTGACAGGGGGCCTTGGGGAGCAGTACTTC CATSVTGGLGEQYF
TRBJ2-5 TRBV4-3 TRBD2 once TGCGCCAGCAGCCCCTCAGCGGGAGGGCAAGAGACCCAGTACTTC CASSPSAGGQETQYF
TRBJ2-6 TRBV11-2 . once TGTGCCAGCAGCTGGGGCCGGACTGGGGCCAACGTCCTGACTTTC CASSWGRTGANVLTF
TRBJ1-5 TRBV2 . few TGTGCCAGCAGTGAAGGCAGCGTCGGGCCCCAGCATTTT CASSEGSVGPQHF
TRBJ2-7 TRBV29-1 TRBD2 once TGCAGCGTAGAAACAGGACTAGCGGGAGACGCCTACGAGCAGTACTTC CSVETGLAGDAYEQYF